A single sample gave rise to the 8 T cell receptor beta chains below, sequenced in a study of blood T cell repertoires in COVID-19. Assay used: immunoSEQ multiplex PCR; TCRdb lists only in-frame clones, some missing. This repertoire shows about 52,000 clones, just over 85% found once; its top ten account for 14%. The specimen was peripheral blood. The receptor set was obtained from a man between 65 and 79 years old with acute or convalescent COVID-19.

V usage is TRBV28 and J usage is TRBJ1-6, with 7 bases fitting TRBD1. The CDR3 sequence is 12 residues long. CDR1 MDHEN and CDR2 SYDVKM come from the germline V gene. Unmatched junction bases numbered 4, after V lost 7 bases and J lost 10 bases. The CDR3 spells CASKQGRSPLHF. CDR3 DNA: TGTGCCAGCAAACAGGGGAGGTCACCCCTCCACTTT.

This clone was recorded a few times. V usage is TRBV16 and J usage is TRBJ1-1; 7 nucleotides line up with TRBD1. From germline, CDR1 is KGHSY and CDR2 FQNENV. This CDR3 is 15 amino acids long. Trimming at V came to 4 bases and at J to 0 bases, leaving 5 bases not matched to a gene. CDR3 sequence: CASSPRQGMNTEAFF. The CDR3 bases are TGTGCCAGCAGCCCTCGACAGGGCATGAACACTGAAGCTTTCTTT.

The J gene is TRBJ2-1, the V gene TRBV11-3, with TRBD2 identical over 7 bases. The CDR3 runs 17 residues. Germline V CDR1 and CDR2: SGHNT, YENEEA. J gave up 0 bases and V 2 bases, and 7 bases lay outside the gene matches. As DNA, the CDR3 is TGTGCCAGCAGCTTATGGACTAGTGGAAACTCCTACAATGAGCAGTTCTTC. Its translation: CASSLWTSGNSYNEQFF.

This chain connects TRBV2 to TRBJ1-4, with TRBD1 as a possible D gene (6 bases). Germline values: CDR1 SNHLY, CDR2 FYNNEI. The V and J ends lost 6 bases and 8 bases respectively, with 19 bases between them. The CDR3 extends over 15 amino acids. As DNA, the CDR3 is TGTGCCAGCAGGTACAATGCAGGGGTGAGCGAAAAACTGTTTTTT. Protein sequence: CASRYNAGVSEKLFF.

The CDR3 sequence: CASILGQGYGYTF. In DNA form, the CDR3 reads TGTGCCAGTATCCTAGGACAGGGCTATGGCTACACCTTC. V gene TRBV19 combines with J gene TRBJ1-2, with 8 nucleotides matching TRBD1. There are 13 residues in the CDR3. The ends lost 7 bases at V and 4 bases at J; junction bases unmatched: 5. The germline V gene has CDR1 LNHDA and CDR2 SQIVND (reference sequence).

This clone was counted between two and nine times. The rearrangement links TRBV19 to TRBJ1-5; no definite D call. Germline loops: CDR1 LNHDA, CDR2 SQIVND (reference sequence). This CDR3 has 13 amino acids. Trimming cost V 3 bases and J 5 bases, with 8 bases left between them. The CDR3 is CASSMLEYQPQHF. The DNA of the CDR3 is TGTGCCAGTAGTATGCTGGAGTATCAGCCCCAGCATTTT.

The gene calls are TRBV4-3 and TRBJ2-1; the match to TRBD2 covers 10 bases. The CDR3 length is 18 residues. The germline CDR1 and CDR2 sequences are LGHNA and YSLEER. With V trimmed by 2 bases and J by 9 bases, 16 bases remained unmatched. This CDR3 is CASSQMGRASGGFGEQFF. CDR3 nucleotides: TGCGCCAGCAGCCAAATGGGCCGTGCTAGCGGGGGCTTTGGTGAGCAGTTCTTC.

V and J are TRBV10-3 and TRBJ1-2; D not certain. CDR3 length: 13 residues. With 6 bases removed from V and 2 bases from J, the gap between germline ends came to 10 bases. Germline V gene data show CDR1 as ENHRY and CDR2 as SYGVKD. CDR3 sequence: CAIRVQPNYGYTF. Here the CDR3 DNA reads TGTGCCATCAGGGTACAGCCAAACTATGGCTACACCTTC.